This is a list of T cell receptor beta chains from one sample in a study of cytomegalovirus exposure and HLA in healthy donors. Clones were read by immunoSEQ multiplex PCR, and TCRdb kept only the in-frame ones, dropping some. The sample yields more than 80,000 clones, about four fifths seen once. Sequencing used PBMCs. The receptors shown here come from a woman aged 50 to 60 in good health and CMV-seropositive. Both conserved end residues are part of each CDR3. A D gene is named only where the DNA matches it firmly. Rows give clone size only sometimes, using once, few, many, or a class for an expanded clone.

clone size	D gene	V gene	J gene	CDR3 protein	CDR3 DNA
few	TRBD1	TRBV4-2	TRBJ1-1	CASSHLTGLTEAFF	TGTGCCAGCAGCCACCTGACAGGGCTGACTGAAGCTTTCTTT
.	.	TRBV19	TRBJ2-7	CASSMVLANNEQYF	TGTGCCAGTAGTATGGTTCTAGCGAACAACGAGCAGTACTTC
.	.	TRBV10-3	TRBJ1-5	CAISESFTGISNQPQHF	TGTGCCATCAGTGAGTCGTTCACGGGGATTAGCAATCAGCCCCAGCATTTT
.	.	TRBV5-1	TRBJ1-2	CASSVDSYGADYGYTF	TGCGCCAGCAGCGTAGATAGTTATGGGGCCGACTATGGCTACACCTTC
few	.	TRBV28	TRBJ1-3	CASTAGGWGNTIYF	TGTGCCAGCACCGCCGGGGGTTGGGGAAACACCATATATTTT
.	TRBD2	TRBV5-1	TRBJ2-5	CASSLDGLAGGLKTQYF	TGCGCCAGCAGCTTGGACGGTTTAGCGGGGGGGTTAAAGACCCAGTACTTC
.	.	TRBV6-1	TRBJ2-2	CASSEQGFQGLFF	TGTGCCAGCAGTGAACAGGGTTTCCAAGGGCTGTTTTTT
.	.	TRBV6-1	TRBJ1-3	CASSATRTSSGNTIYF	TGTGCCAGCAGTGCAACTCGGACAAGCTCTGGAAACACCATATATTTT
once	TRBD2	TRBV11-2	TRBJ2-5	CASSPGTSGGAGETQYF	TGTGCCAGCAGCCCGGGGACTAGCGGGGGGGCCGGGGAGACCCAGTACTTC
.	.	TRBV15	TRBJ1-2	CATSRRGSYGYTF	TGTGCCACCAGCAGACGGGGGAGCTATGGCTACACCTTC
.	.	TRBV6-1	TRBJ1-2	CASKAVRGAYGYTF	TGTGCCAGCAAAGCCGTTCGGGGAGCGTATGGCTACACCTTC
.	TRBD1	TRBV5-6	TRBJ2-5	CASSAPGTGGLETQYF	TGTGCCAGCAGCGCGCCCGGGACAGGGGGCCTGGAGACCCAGTACTTC
.	TRBD1	TRBV6-1	TRBJ1-1	CASSEAPPSAGGVIYTEAFF	TGTGCCAGCAGTGAAGCACCCCCCTCCGCAGGGGGAGTAATATACACTGAAGCTTTCTTT
.	.	TRBV5-1	TRBJ1-1	CASSLSGPGSTEAFF	TGCGCCAGCAGCTTGAGTGGGCCTGGGAGCACTGAAGCTTTCTTT
.	.	TRBV10-3	TRBJ1-5	CAISERTNQPQHF	TGTGCCATCAGTGAGCGAACTAATCAGCCCCAGCATTTT
.	TRBD1	TRBV6-5	TRBJ1-2	CASSTWDRRIGYTF	TGTGCCAGCAGTACCTGGGACAGACGTATTGGCTACACCTTC
.	TRBD2	TRBV2	TRBJ2-5	CASTLGLAGAEETQYF	TGTGCCAGCACGTTAGGACTAGCGGGGGCAGAAGAGACCCAGTACTTC
.	.	TRBV28	TRBJ1-3	CASGLGNTIYF	TGTGCCAGCGGACTGGGAAACACCATATATTTT
.	TRBD1	TRBV28	TRBJ1-2	CASSSTGGAGYGYTF	TGTGCCAGCAGTTCCACAGGGGGCGCAGGCTATGGCTACACCTTC
.	.	TRBV7-2	TRBJ1-1	CASSLPNPGDRNTEAFF	TGTGCCAGCAGCTTACCGAACCCAGGGGATCGGAACACTGAAGCTTTCTTT
.	TRBD1	TRBV5-5	TRBJ1-2	CASSLDRDYGYTF	TGTGCCAGCAGCTTAGACAGGGACTATGGCTACACCTTC
.	.	TRBV5-1	TRBJ2-5	CASSLAGVETQYF	TGCGCCAGCAGCTTGGCGGGGGTAGAGACCCAGTACTTC
.	.	TRBV6-5	TRBJ2-7	CASSSRWSPSYEQYF	TGTGCCAGCAGTTCTCGCTGGAGCCCCTCCTACGAGCAGTACTTC
.	.	TRBV28	TRBJ1-2	CASSPPPANYGYTF	TGTGCCAGCAGTCCCCCCCCCGCTAACTATGGCTACACCTTC
.	TRBD1	TRBV7-9	TRBJ2-7	CASRQTGSSYEQYF	TGTGCCAGCAGACAGACAGGGAGCTCCTACGAGCAGTACTTC
few	TRBD2	TRBV28	TRBJ2-7	CASSLYLLAGTLSYEQYF	TGTGCCAGCAGTTTATACCTACTAGCGGGCACTCTCTCCTACGAGCAGTACTTC
.	TRBD1	TRBV6-5	TRBJ1-1	CASSYDTGEEAFF	TGTGCCAGCAGTTATGATACAGGGGAGGAGGCTTTCTTT
.	TRBD1	TRBV30	TRBJ2-3	CAWSKSEGQGVSTDTQYF	TGTGCCTGGAGTAAATCCGAGGGACAGGGGGTCAGCACAGATACGCAGTATTTT
.	.	TRBV9	TRBJ2-1	CASSPIAVHNEQFF	TGTGCCAGCAGCCCTATAGCGGTACACAATGAGCAGTTCTTC
.	.	TRBV6-1	TRBJ2-1	CASSPPLVREQFF	TGTGCCAGCAGTCCCCCCCTGGTGAGAGAGCAGTTCTTC
.	TRBD1	TRBV5-6	TRBJ1-6	CASSFPTGPNSPLHF	TGTGCCAGCAGCTTCCCGACAGGGCCGAATTCACCCCTCCACTTT
.	TRBD1	TRBV4-3	TRBJ2-7	CASSPGFTGQGGYYEQYF	TGCGCCAGCAGCCCCGGATTCACGGGACAGGGGGGATACTACGAGCAGTACTTC
.	TRBD1	TRBV19	TRBJ2-1	CASSIPGTGGYNEQFF	TGTGCCAGTAGTATACCCGGGACAGGGGGCTACAATGAGCAGTTCTTC
.	.	TRBV5-1	TRBJ2-5	CASSLGTAQETRYF	TGCGCCAGCAGCTTGGGGACAGCTCAAGAGACCCGGTACTTC
.	TRBD1	TRBV7-9	TRBJ1-6	CASSLEQGRSPLHF	TGTGCCAGCAGCTTAGAACAGGGGCGCTCACCCCTCCACTTT
.	.	TRBV19	TRBJ2-6	CASSRYTGGQFLSGANVLTF	TGTGCCAGTAGTAGATATACCGGGGGACAGTTTCTCTCTGGGGCCAACGTCCTGACTTTC
.	.	TRBV27	TRBJ1-6	CASSGLTNSPLHF	TGTGCCAGCAGTGGACTCACCAATTCACCCCTCCACTTT
.	TRBD1	TRBV28	TRBJ1-1	CASSLWAGGLNTEAFF	TGTGCCAGCAGTTTATGGGCAGGGGGGCTGAACACTGAAGCTTTCTTT
.	TRBD2	TRBV5-1	TRBJ2-3	CASSPGTSGDTQYF	TGCGCCAGCAGCCCAGGGACTAGCGGAGATACGCAGTATTTT
.	TRBD1	TRBV14	TRBJ2-2	CASSRKRDSRDTGELFF	TGTGCCAGCAGCCGGAAACGGGACAGTCGAGACACCGGGGAGCTGTTTTTT
once	TRBD1	TRBV6-6	TRBJ1-1	CASSYPPDRGSTEAFF	TGTGCCAGCAGTTATCCCCCCGACAGGGGAAGCACTGAAGCTTTCTTT
.	.	TRBV4-2	TRBJ2-7	CASSQDRGTGQPYEQYF	TGTGCCAGCAGCCAAGATAGGGGCACAGGACAGCCCTACGAGCAGTACTTC
.	.	TRBV2	TRBJ1-2	CASSTTREVNYGYTF	TGTGCCAGCTCTACCACCCGAGAAGTCAACTATGGCTACACCTTC
once	TRBD2	TRBV11-2	TRBJ2-7	CASSKTIAGAYEQYF	TGTGCCAGCAGCAAAACCATAGCGGGGGCCTACGAGCAGTACTTC